This TCR beta chain was recovered during a study of blood T cell repertoires in COVID-19. The CDR3 covers 14 residues. Germline V gene data show CDR1 as SGHKS and CDR2 as YYEKEE (reference sequence). J was trimmed by 5 bases and V by 0 bases; bases with no gene match: 5. This table comes from immunoSEQ multiplex PCR, and its TCRdb copy is limited to in-frame clones, with some not included. In the table there are some 99,000 clones, over 75% of which are singletons. Sequences were obtained from peripheral blood. The clonotype originates from a woman aged 50 to 60 with acute or convalescent COVID-19. The chain couples TRBV5-5 to TRBJ2-7; the match to TRBD1 covers 7 bases. CDR3 sequence (DNA): TGTGCCAGCAGCTTGGCCGTAACAGGGGACGAGCAGTACTTC. Protein sequence: CASSLAVTGDEQYF.